This record concerns one TCR beta chain sequence. Sequencing used immunoSEQ multiplex PCR; TCRdb keeps in-frame clones, though not all of them. Seen here are approximately 300,000 clones, about nine tenths observed once, and the top ten hold 4.5% to 6.5%. Across about 22 US areas, participants ranged in age from about 18 to 90 years. Assignment of participants to cohorts was predicated upon participant-reported clinical history. The data were obtained in a study of blood T cell repertoires in COVID-19. For the study at large: COVID-19 samples collected from the United States, Italy and Spain covered acute and convalescent phases. From T cells, B-cell-depleted T cells, or PBMCs came the material, which was cDNA or gDNA.

Sequenced sample: PBMCs or T cells enriched from blood (not recorded which). The source of this sequence is a man in his fifties or sixties who had recovered from COVID-19.

The CDR3 is CAISGGGTGQGTDTQYF. In DNA, the CDR3 is TGTGCCATCAGTGGGGGCGGAACGGGACAGGGCACAGATACGCAGTATTTT. The J gene is TRBJ2-3, the V gene TRBV10-3; 8 bases match TRBD1. The CDR3 contains 17 residues. J gave up 1 base and V 4 bases, and 10 bases lay outside the gene matches. The V gene's germline CDR1 is ENHRY and CDR2 SYGVKD.